Reported below is one T cell receptor beta chain. Its target is not known. This sample is part of a study of CD8+ T cells in alopecia areata. Study-wide findings and caveats: Normal scalp had lower clonality than lesional scalp, with alopecia totalis/universalis lesions showing this most strongly. Between patients, shared TCR sequences were less clear than in mice. This was possibly due in part to HLA diversity in the patient population. Scalp data also include sequences from resident alphabeta T cells of normal skin.

The authors sorted CD4+ and CD8+ T cells from PBMCs. Sequencing relied on a cDNA template that was reverse transcribed from extracted RNA. This table comes from immunoSEQ multiplex PCR, and its TCRdb copy is limited to in-frame clones, with some not included. The sample contains under 130,000 clones, 55% of which appear only once. The clonotype originates from a human donor in good health. The specimen sequenced was CD4+ T cells sorted from blood.

This CDR3 is CARTGRYNSPLHF. The CDR3 nucleotides read TGTGCCAGAACGGGGCGTTATAATTCACCCCTCCACTTT. The chain joins TRBV5-4 to TRBJ1-6; possible D gene TRBD1, 5 bases. The germline V gene has CDR1 SGHNT and CDR2 YYREEE (reference sequence). V was trimmed by 8 bases and J by 4 bases, leaving 10 bases between them. This CDR3 region has 13 residues.